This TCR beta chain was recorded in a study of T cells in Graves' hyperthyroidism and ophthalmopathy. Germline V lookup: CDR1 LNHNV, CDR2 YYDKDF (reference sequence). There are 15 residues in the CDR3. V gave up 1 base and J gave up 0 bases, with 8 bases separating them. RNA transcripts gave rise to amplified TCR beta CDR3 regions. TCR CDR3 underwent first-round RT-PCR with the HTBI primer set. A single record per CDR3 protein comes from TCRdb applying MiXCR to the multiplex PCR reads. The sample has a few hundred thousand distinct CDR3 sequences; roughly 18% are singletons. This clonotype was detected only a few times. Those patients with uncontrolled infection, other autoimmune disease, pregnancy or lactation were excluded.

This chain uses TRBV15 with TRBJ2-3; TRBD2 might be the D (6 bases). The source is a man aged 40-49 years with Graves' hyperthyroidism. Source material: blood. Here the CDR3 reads CATSRAGGSTDTQYF. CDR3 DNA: TGTGCCACCAGCAGAGCTGGGGGGAGCACAGATACGCAGTATTTT.